This T cell receptor beta chain derives from a study of blood T cells in healthy people across ages. Study results and caveats: Roughly linearly, TCR beta diversity per million T cells fell as age increased.

This CDR3 has 13 residues. Per the germline V gene, CDR1 is DFQATT and CDR2 is SNEGSKA (reference sequence). V lost 3 bases, J lost 8 bases, and 4 bases stayed unmatched. In this sample, this clonotype turned up a few times. Its antigen remains unknown. Then a second PCR, running roughly 7 to 12 cycles, was carried out with a sample-barcoded 5' primer and a J-beta primer mix. One entry per CDR3 protein results from TCRdb running MiXCR on the 5' RACE reads. This sample carries approximately 490,000 distinct CDR3 sequences, around 24% of them seen once, and the ten largest clones take just over 8.5%. The sample was also reused in another study, on T cells of mothers and their children.

This chain joins TRBV20-1 and TRBJ1-4, with 9 bases matching TRBD1. The source material was blood. This receptor was obtained from a boy aged 5-17 years in good health. The CDR3 spells CSARTGGQEKLFF. The CDR3 DNA follows: TGCAGTGCTAGGACAGGGGGGCAAGAAAAACTGTTTTTT.